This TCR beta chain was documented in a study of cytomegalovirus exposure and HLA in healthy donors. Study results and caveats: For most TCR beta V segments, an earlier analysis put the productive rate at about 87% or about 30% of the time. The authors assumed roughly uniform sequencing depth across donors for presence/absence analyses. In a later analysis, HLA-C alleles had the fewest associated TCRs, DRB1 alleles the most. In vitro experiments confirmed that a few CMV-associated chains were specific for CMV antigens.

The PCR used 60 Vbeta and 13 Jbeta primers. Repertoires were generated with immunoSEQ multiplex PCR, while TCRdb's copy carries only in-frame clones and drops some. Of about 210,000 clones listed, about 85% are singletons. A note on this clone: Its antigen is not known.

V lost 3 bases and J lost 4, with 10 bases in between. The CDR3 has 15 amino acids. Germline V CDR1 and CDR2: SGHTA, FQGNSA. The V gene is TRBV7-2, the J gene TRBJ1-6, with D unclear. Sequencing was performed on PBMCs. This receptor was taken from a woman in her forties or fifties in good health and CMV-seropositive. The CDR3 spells CASSFEGFYNSPLHF. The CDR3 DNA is TGTGCCAGCAGCTTTGAGGGATTTTATAATTCACCCCTCCACTTT.